This TCR beta chain was sequenced for a study of T cells after yellow fever vaccination. Overall study: The SMART-Seq v4 Ultra Low Input method served to prepare the low-cell-number fractions. Study-level points and caveats: Post-booster reappearance was seen for most primary-vaccination clones (roughly 96% CD4, 88% CD8).

Germline CDR1 and CDR2: SEHNR and FQNEAQ (reference sequence). Trimming removed 1 base from V and 5 bases from J; junction bases left unmatched: 4. The CDR3 loop spans 15 amino acids. The authors made TCR cDNA by 5'RACE template switching, adding a universal primer site and UMIs. TCRdb reprocessed the 5' RACE reads via MiXCR and lists one record per CDR3 protein. This sample carries about 47,000 distinct CDR3 sequences, 7.4% of them seen once, and the ten largest clones take 28%. This clonotype was picked up many times. Antigen unknown. Sequences were derived from CD8+ T cells sorted from PBMCs, sampled about 2 weeks after the first yellow fever vaccination. The TCR was taken from a man aged 18 to 30 who received the YFV17D yellow fever vaccine. The rearrangement uses TRBV7-9 and TRBJ2-3; TRBD2 matches 9 bases. The CDR3 DNA follows: TGTGCCAGCAGCTTAGGCGGGGGGGCTGGAGATACGCAGTATTTT. Translating it yields CASSLGGGAGDTQYF.